This T cell receptor beta chain was identified in a study of T cell responses to AZD1222 COVID-19 vaccine. Remarks on this clone: Its antigen is unidentified.

V lost 3 bases, J lost 2 bases, and 9 bases lay in between. The V gene's germline CDR1 is SGDLS and CDR2 YYNGEE. CDR3 length equals 13 residues. Findings and caveats of the study: When two AZD1222 doses had been given, Spike-specific TCR breadth and depth rose.

The table came from immunoSEQ multiplex PCR; TCRdb's copy has only in-frame clones and leaves some out. The repertoire has 150,000 or so clones, roughly four fifths of them found once; the top ten carry roughly 4.5%. The rearrangement links TRBV9 to TRBJ2-7, with D possibly matching TRBD1 (7 bases). Sequenced here: peripheral blood, sampled on day 0 of MenACWY control vaccination. This clonotype was obtained from an adult in good health. CDR3 in DNA: TGTGCCAGCAGCGCAGGGGGGCCCTACGAGCAGTACGTC. Its translation: CASSAGGPYEQYV.